This is a list of T cell receptor beta chains from one sample in a study of blood T cell repertoires in COVID-19. Clones were read by immunoSEQ multiplex PCR, and TCRdb kept only the in-frame ones, dropping some. The sample lists under 150,000 clones; around 87% were seen once. Sequenced sample: peripheral blood. The receptors stem from a middle-aged woman with acute or convalescent COVID-19. Both conserved end residues are part of each CDR3. A D gene is named only where the DNA matches it firmly. Size is stated for part of the rows, as once, few or many counts, or as a class when the clone is expanded.

clone_size: once
v_call: TRBV19
d_call: .
j_call: TRBJ1-1
cdr3_aa: CASSNVNARTEAFF
cdr3_nt: TGTGCCAGTAGTAATGTCAATGCGCGTACTGAAGCTTTCTTT

clone_size: many
v_call: TRBV18
d_call: TRBD1
j_call: TRBJ1-1
cdr3_aa: CASSPDRAEAFF
cdr3_nt: TGTGCCAGCTCACCGGACAGGGCTGAAGCTTTCTTT

clone_size: .
v_call: TRBV11-2
d_call: .
j_call: TRBJ2-3
cdr3_aa: CASSLAPTGKRDTQYF
cdr3_nt: TGTGCCAGCAGCTTAGCCCCTACAGGGAAACGAGATACGCAGTATTTT

clone_size: .
v_call: TRBV18
d_call: .
j_call: TRBJ2-5
cdr3_aa: CASSPTIQETQYF
cdr3_nt: TGTGCCAGCTCACCAACAATCCAAGAGACCCAGTACTTC

clone_size: few
v_call: TRBV18
d_call: .
j_call: TRBJ1-1
cdr3_aa: CASSPRRNTEAFF
cdr3_nt: TGTGCCAGCTCACCAAGGAGGAACACTGAAGCTTTCTTT

clone_size: .
v_call: TRBV18
d_call: .
j_call: TRBJ1-2
cdr3_aa: CASSPTSSDGYTF
cdr3_nt: TGTGCCAGCTCACCAACAAGTTCCGATGGCTACACCTTC

clone_size: .
v_call: TRBV10-3
d_call: TRBD1
j_call: TRBJ1-5
cdr3_aa: CATGQGVAGNQPQHF
cdr3_nt: TGTGCCACCGGACAGGGGGTGGCCGGCAATCAGCCCCAGCATTTT

clone_size: .
v_call: TRBV19
d_call: .
j_call: TRBJ2-5
cdr3_aa: CASSTTDRLRGTQYF
cdr3_nt: TGTGCCAGTAGTACCACCGACAGGCTCCGGGGGACCCAGTACTTC

clone_size: .
v_call: TRBV2
d_call: TRBD1
j_call: TRBJ1-1
cdr3_aa: CASRWDRGNTEAFF
cdr3_nt: TGTGCCAGCCGGTGGGACAGGGGCAACACTGAAGCTTTCTTT

clone_size: .
v_call: TRBV19
d_call: TRBD1
j_call: TRBJ2-1
cdr3_aa: CASSIQGQHNEQFF
cdr3_nt: TGTGCCAGTAGTATTCAGGGACAGCACAATGAGCAGTTCTTC

clone_size: .
v_call: TRBV28
d_call: .
j_call: TRBJ1-5
cdr3_aa: CASSWVMGHQLPQHF
cdr3_nt: TGTGCCAGCAGTTGGGTTATGGGACACCAGTTGCCCCAGCATTTT

clone_size: once
v_call: TRBV7-8
d_call: TRBD1
j_call: TRBJ1-2
cdr3_aa: CASSRRLQGVGYGYTF
cdr3_nt: TGTGCCAGCAGCCGCCGTCTACAGGGGGTCGGCTATGGCTACACCTTC

clone_size: .
v_call: TRBV30
d_call: TRBD1
j_call: TRBJ1-2
cdr3_aa: CAWSVPGQWGYTF
cdr3_nt: TGTGCCTGGAGTGTACCGGGACAGTGGGGCTACACCTTC

clone_size: .
v_call: TRBV4-3
d_call: .
j_call: TRBJ1-4
cdr3_aa: CASSADSPLPTNEKLFF
cdr3_nt: TGCGCCAGCAGCGCAGACAGTCCCCTTCCAACTAATGAAAAACTGTTTTTT

clone_size: .
v_call: TRBV19
d_call: .
j_call: TRBJ1-5
cdr3_aa: CASRHQGNQPQHF
cdr3_nt: TGTGCCAGTAGACATCAGGGAAATCAGCCCCAGCATTTT

clone_size: .
v_call: TRBV27
d_call: TRBD1
j_call: TRBJ1-6
cdr3_aa: CASSQTGGLLGSPLHF
cdr3_nt: TGTGCCAGCAGCCAGACAGGGGGCCTATTAGGATCACCCCTCCACTTT

clone_size: .
v_call: TRBV7-3
d_call: TRBD2
j_call: TRBJ2-1
cdr3_aa: CASSLTSGGAGEQFF
cdr3_nt: TGTGCCAGCAGCCTCACTAGCGGGGGGGCTGGTGAGCAGTTCTTC

clone_size: few
v_call: TRBV18
d_call: TRBD1
j_call: TRBJ1-5
cdr3_aa: CASSGTGAVQPQHF
cdr3_nt: TGTGCCAGCTCGGGGACAGGGGCCGTCCAGCCCCAGCATTTT

clone_size: .
v_call: TRBV30
d_call: TRBD1
j_call: TRBJ1-1
cdr3_aa: CAWSLTGRTEAFF
cdr3_nt: TGTGCCTGGAGTTTGACAGGGCGGACTGAAGCTTTCTTT

clone_size: .
v_call: TRBV29-1
d_call: .
j_call: TRBJ1-5
cdr3_aa: CSVGLPGQPQHF
cdr3_nt: TGCAGCGTTGGACTCCCCGGGCAGCCCCAGCATTTT

clone_size: .
v_call: TRBV19
d_call: TRBD2
j_call: TRBJ2-5
cdr3_aa: CASSIGGLAGQETQYF
cdr3_nt: TGTGCCAGTAGTATAGGGGGACTAGCGGGCCAAGAGACCCAGTACTTC

clone_size: once
v_call: TRBV27
d_call: .
j_call: TRBJ1-1
cdr3_aa: CASSTRFQLNTEAFF
cdr3_nt: TGTGCCAGCAGTACTCGTTTCCAATTAAACACTGAAGCTTTCTTT

clone_size: .
v_call: TRBV7-9
d_call: .
j_call: TRBJ1-2
cdr3_aa: CASSQSSLNYGYTF
cdr3_nt: TGTGCCAGCAGCCAAAGCTCACTCAACTATGGCTACACCTTC

clone_size: .
v_call: TRBV3-1/TRBV3-2
d_call: .
j_call: TRBJ2-3
cdr3_aa: CASKATDTQYF
cdr3_nt: TGTGCTTCAAAAGCGACAGATACGCAGTATTTT

clone_size: .
v_call: TRBV7-9
d_call: TRBD1
j_call: TRBJ1-2
cdr3_aa: CASSLGTGNLGYTF
cdr3_nt: TGTGCCAGCAGCTTAGGGACAGGGAATCTTGGCTACACCTTC

clone_size: .
v_call: TRBV12-3/TRBV12-4
d_call: .
j_call: TRBJ1-4
cdr3_aa: CASSLRGGEKLFF
cdr3_nt: TGTGCCAGCAGTTTACGGGGTGGGGAAAAACTGTTTTTT

clone_size: .
v_call: TRBV19
d_call: TRBD2
j_call: TRBJ2-1
cdr3_aa: CASSIGLADYNEQFF
cdr3_nt: TGTGCCAGTAGTATAGGGCTAGCGGATTACAATGAGCAGTTCTTC

clone_size: .
v_call: TRBV29-1
d_call: .
j_call: TRBJ2-1
cdr3_aa: CSVPYEAASARINNEQFF
cdr3_nt: TGCAGCGTTCCGTACGAGGCGGCTAGCGCCCGGATTAACAATGAGCAGTTCTTC

clone_size: .
v_call: TRBV7-3
d_call: TRBD1
j_call: TRBJ2-3
cdr3_aa: CASSLTTGQGVSSTDTQYF
cdr3_nt: TGTGCCAGCAGCTTAACGACGGGACAGGGGGTCTCTAGCACAGATACGCAGTATTTT

clone_size: .
v_call: TRBV7-9
d_call: TRBD1
j_call: TRBJ1-3
cdr3_aa: CASSPPDRASGNTIYF
cdr3_nt: TGTGCCAGCAGCCCTCCGGACAGGGCATCGGGAAACACCATATATTTT

clone_size: few
v_call: TRBV27
d_call: .
j_call: TRBJ1-6
cdr3_aa: CASSLSRQSNSPLHF
cdr3_nt: TGTGCCAGCAGTTTATCGAGACAGAGTAACTCACCCCTCCACTTT

clone_size: .
v_call: TRBV30
d_call: .
j_call: TRBJ2-2
cdr3_aa: CAWSVRSTGELFF
cdr3_nt: TGTGCCTGGAGTGTGCGGAGCACCGGGGAGCTGTTTTTT

clone_size: .
v_call: TRBV20-1
d_call: TRBD2
j_call: TRBJ2-1
cdr3_aa: CSASIVVGGSGEQFF
cdr3_nt: TGCAGTGCTAGTATTGTCGTTGGCGGGAGCGGTGAGCAGTTCTTC

clone_size: many
v_call: TRBV6-5
d_call: TRBD1
j_call: TRBJ1-5
cdr3_aa: CASKGTGYLEPQHF
cdr3_nt: TGTGCCAGCAAAGGGACAGGGTATTTGGAGCCCCAGCATTTT

clone_size: .
v_call: TRBV21-1
d_call: .
j_call: TRBJ1-5
cdr3_aa: CASSKGEDRGSNSNQPQHF
cdr3_nt: TGTGCCAGCAGCAAAGGCGAGGACAGGGGGTCGAATAGCAATCAGCCCCAGCATTTT

clone_size: .
v_call: TRBV10-3
d_call: TRBD2
j_call: TRBJ2-5
cdr3_aa: CAISSGGWETQYF
cdr3_nt: TGTGCCATCAGTAGCGGGGGTTGGGAGACCCAGTACTTC

clone_size: .
v_call: TRBV27
d_call: .
j_call: TRBJ2-7
cdr3_aa: CASSWVGGYEQYF
cdr3_nt: TGTGCCAGCAGCTGGGTGGGGGGCTACGAGCAGTACTTC

clone_size: .
v_call: TRBV7-8
d_call: .
j_call: TRBJ1-3
cdr3_aa: CASSSTGNTIYF
cdr3_nt: TGTGCCAGCAGCTCAACTGGAAACACCATATATTTT

clone_size: once
v_call: TRBV5-1
d_call: TRBD1
j_call: TRBJ2-2
cdr3_aa: CASSPQGSSTGELFF
cdr3_nt: TGCGCCAGCAGCCCACAGGGGTCGAGCACCGGGGAGCTGTTTTTT

clone_size: .
v_call: TRBV18
d_call: TRBD1
j_call: TRBJ2-2
cdr3_aa: CASSPRTGTNTGELFF
cdr3_nt: TGTGCCAGCTCACCTCGGACAGGGACGAACACCGGGGAGCTGTTTTTT

clone_size: .
v_call: TRBV6-2/TRBV6-3
d_call: .
j_call: TRBJ1-2
cdr3_aa: CASSYLGRDGYTF
cdr3_nt: TGTGCCAGCAGTTACCTCGGGCGGGATGGCTACACCTTC

clone_size: .
v_call: TRBV12-5
d_call: TRBD2
j_call: TRBJ2-3
cdr3_aa: CASGLSGLVTQYF
cdr3_nt: TGTGCTAGTGGTTTGTCCGGACTAGTGACGCAGTATTTT

clone_size: .
v_call: TRBV28
d_call: .
j_call: TRBJ2-6
cdr3_aa: CASSLEGEGIGANVLTF
cdr3_nt: TGTGCCAGCAGTTTAGAGGGGGAGGGGATTGGGGCCAACGTCCTGACTTTC

clone_size: .
v_call: TRBV30
d_call: .
j_call: TRBJ1-5
cdr3_aa: CAWSATADQPQHF
cdr3_nt: TGTGCCTGGAGTGCCACAGCAGATCAGCCCCAGCATTTT

clone_size: .
v_call: TRBV16
d_call: TRBD2
j_call: TRBJ2-3
cdr3_aa: CASSQSPLAGGGTDTQYF
cdr3_nt: TGTGCCAGCAGCCAATCTCCACTAGCGGGGGGCGGCACAGATACGCAGTATTTT

clone_size: .
v_call: TRBV9
d_call: .
j_call: TRBJ1-1
cdr3_aa: CASSVAAAGTEAFF
cdr3_nt: TGTGCCAGCAGCGTAGCGGCAGCGGGCACTGAAGCTTTCTTT

clone_size: .
v_call: TRBV4-2
d_call: .
j_call: TRBJ2-1
cdr3_aa: CASSGPEREQFF
cdr3_nt: TGTGCCAGCAGCGGTCCCGAGCGGGAGCAGTTCTTC

clone_size: .
v_call: TRBV6-2/TRBV6-3
d_call: TRBD1
j_call: TRBJ1-6
cdr3_aa: CASSPPPGQGVSPLHF
cdr3_nt: TGTGCCAGCAGTCCACCCCCGGGACAGGGGGTTTCACCCCTCCACTTT

clone_size: .
v_call: TRBV7-6
d_call: .
j_call: TRBJ1-2
cdr3_aa: CASSLGSLAANYGYTF
cdr3_nt: TGTGCCAGCAGCCTAGGGAGTTTGGCCGCTAACTATGGCTACACCTTC

clone_size: .
v_call: TRBV7-6
d_call: TRBD2
j_call: TRBJ2-5
cdr3_aa: CASSRAGGQETQYF
cdr3_nt: TGTGCCAGCAGCCGAGCGGGGGGCCAAGAGACCCAGTACTTC

clone_size: .
v_call: TRBV24-1
d_call: TRBD1
j_call: TRBJ1-3
cdr3_aa: CATSDRQGSGNTIYF
cdr3_nt: TGTGCCACCAGTGATAGACAGGGCTCTGGAAACACCATATATTTT

clone_size: once
v_call: TRBV6-2/TRBV6-3
d_call: TRBD1
j_call: TRBJ1-1
cdr3_aa: CASSYSPDRVAFF
cdr3_nt: TGTGCCAGCAGTTACTCTCCTGACAGGGTGGCTTTCTTT

clone_size: .
v_call: TRBV4-3
d_call: TRBD1
j_call: TRBJ1-2
cdr3_aa: CASSPGQGNGYTF
cdr3_nt: TGCGCCAGCAGCCCGGGACAGGGTAATGGCTACACCTTC

clone_size: once
v_call: TRBV10-3
d_call: TRBD1
j_call: TRBJ1-2
cdr3_aa: CAIRTYNKGARYGYTF
cdr3_nt: TGTGCCATCAGGACGTACAATAAGGGGGCACGCTATGGCTACACCTTC